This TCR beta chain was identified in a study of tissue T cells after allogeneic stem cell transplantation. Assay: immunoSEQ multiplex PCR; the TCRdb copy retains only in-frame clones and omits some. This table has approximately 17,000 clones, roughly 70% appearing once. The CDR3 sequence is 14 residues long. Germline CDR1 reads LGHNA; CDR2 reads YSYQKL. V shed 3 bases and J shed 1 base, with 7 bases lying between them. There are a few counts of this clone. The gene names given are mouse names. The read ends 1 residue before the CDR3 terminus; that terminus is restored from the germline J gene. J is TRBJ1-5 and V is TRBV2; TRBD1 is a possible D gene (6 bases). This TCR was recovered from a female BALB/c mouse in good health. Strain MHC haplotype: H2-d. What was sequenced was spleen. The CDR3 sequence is CASSHGQNNQAPLF. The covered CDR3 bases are TGTGCCAGCAGCCACGGACAGAACAACCAGGCTCCGCTT.